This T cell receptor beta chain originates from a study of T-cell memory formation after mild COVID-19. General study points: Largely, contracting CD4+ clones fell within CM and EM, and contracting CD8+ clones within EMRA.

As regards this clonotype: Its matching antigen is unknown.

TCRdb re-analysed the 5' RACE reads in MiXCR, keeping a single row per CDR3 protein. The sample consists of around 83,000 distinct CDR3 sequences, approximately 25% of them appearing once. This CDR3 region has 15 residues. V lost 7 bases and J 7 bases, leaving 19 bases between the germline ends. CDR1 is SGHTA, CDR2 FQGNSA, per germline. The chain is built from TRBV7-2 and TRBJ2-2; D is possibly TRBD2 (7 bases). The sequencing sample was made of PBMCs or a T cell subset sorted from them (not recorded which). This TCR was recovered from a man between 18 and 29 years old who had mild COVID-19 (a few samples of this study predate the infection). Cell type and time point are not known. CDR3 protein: CASTPWGGFNGELFF. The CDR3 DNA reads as TGTGCCAGCACCCCATGGGGGGGCTTTAACGGGGAGCTGTTTTTT. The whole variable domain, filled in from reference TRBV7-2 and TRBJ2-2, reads GAGVSQSPSNKVTEKGKDVELRCDPISGHTALYWYRQSLGQGLEFLIYFQGNSAPDKSGLPSDRFSAERTGGSVSTLTIQRTQQEDSAVYLCASTPWGGFNGELFFGEGSRLTVL.